One sample yielded the 21 T cell receptor beta chains listed below, sequenced in a study of cytomegalovirus exposure and HLA in healthy donors. PCR involved 60 Vbeta and 13 Jbeta primers. Measured with immunoSEQ multiplex PCR; TCRdb has only the in-frame clones, and not every one. The sample records 240,000 or so clones, 70% to 90% being singletons. Sequencing was carried out using PBMCs. Receptors were obtained from a woman aged 55-75 years in good health and CMV-seropositive.

The chain carries TRBV19 and TRBJ1-2; a weak D match, TRBD1 (6 bases). CDR1 and CDR2 from the germline V gene are LNHDA and SQIVND (reference sequence). Trimming removed 8 bases from V and 8 bases from J, with 15 bases in between. The CDR3 consists of 12 residues. CDR3 sequence: CASSLSGDGYTF. CDR3 in DNA: TGTGCCAGTTCACTTTCAGGGGACGGCTACACCTTC.

This chain uses TRBV19 with TRBJ2-7; perhaps TRBD2 as D (6 bases). The CDR3 is 13 amino acids. Germline assignment: CDR1 LNHDA and CDR2 SQIVND (reference sequence). Deletions cut 3 bases from V and 7 bases from J, with 13 bases between. The CDR3 loop reads CASSIVAGREQYF. The CDR3 DNA follows: TGTGCCAGTAGTATTGTGGCAGGGAGGGAGCAGTACTTC.

V gene TRBV5-1 combines with J gene TRBJ2-1, with D perhaps TRBD1 (6 bases). The V end was cut by 4 bases, the J end by 9 bases, with 20 bases between. The CDR3 has 15 amino acids. The germline V gene has CDR1 SGHRS and CDR2 YFSETQ. CDR3 nucleotides: TGCGCCAGCAGCGATCCCGAGTCAGGGGAGCGTGAGCAGTTCTTC. This translates into CASSDPESGEREQFF.

V is TRBV9 and J is TRBJ2-7, with D possibly being TRBD1 (6 bases). The CDR3 extends over 15 amino acids. CDR1 is SGDLS, CDR2 YYNGEE, per germline. The V end lost 4 bases, the J end lost 0 bases, and 14 bases lay between the germline ends. The CDR3 DNA sequence: TGTGCCAGCAGCTACCGGGCGGACAGCTCCTACGAGCAGTACTTC. As protein: CASSYRADSSYEQYF.

This sequence joins TRBV5-5 and TRBJ2-2; TRBD1 agrees at 8 bases. The germline V gene encodes CDR1 SGHKS and CDR2 YYEKEE (reference sequence). V lost 3 bases and J lost 6; bases outside the gene matches: 7. The CDR3 is 15 residues long. The CDR3 coding sequence is TGTGCCAGCAGCTCGAACGGACAGGGTTCCGGGGAGCTGTTTTTT. Protein product: CASSSNGQGSGELFF. Together with reference TRBV5-5 and TRBJ2-2, the CDR3 gives the full variable domain: DAGVTQSPTHLIKTRGQQVTLRCSPISGHKSVSWYQQVLGQGPQFIFQYYEKEERGRGNFPDRFSARQFPNYSSELNVNALLLGDSALYLCASSSNGQGSGELFFGEGSRLTVL.

This chain joins TRBV2 and TRBJ2-2, with 14 bases that match TRBD2. V shed 2 bases and J 7 bases; nucleotides not matched to a gene: 6. The CDR3 sequence is 17 residues long. Germline V gene data show CDR1 as SNHLY and CDR2 as FYNNEI. This CDR3 is CASSEKGLAGVIGELFF. CDR3 nucleotides: TGTGCCAGCAGTGAAAAGGGACTAGCGGGAGTTATCGGGGAGCTGTTTTTT.

J is TRBJ2-7 and V is TRBV27; 9 bases fit TRBD1. This CDR3 has 16 residues. CDR1 is MNHEY and CDR2 is SMNVEV in the germline V gene (reference sequence). The J segment lost 4 bases and the V segment lost 5 bases, leaving 12 bases of the junction unmatched. The CDR3 DNA reads as TGTGCCAGCAGTCCGAAGGGACAGGGATTTGGGTACGAGCAGTACTTC. Translation gives CASSPKGQGFGYEQYF.

This clone is a singleton in its sample. The genes are TRBV9 and TRBJ2-5, with TRBD1 matching over 11 bases. The V and J ends lost 0 bases and 3 bases, in that order; junction bases with no gene match: 4. The CDR3 consists of 16 residues. CDR1 is SGDLS and CDR2 is YYNGEE in the germline V gene. CDR3 region: CASSVGLGQGEETQYF. The CDR3 region has the DNA TGTGCCAGCAGCGTAGGTCTGGGACAGGGGGAAGAGACCCAGTACTTC.

V gene TRBV5-6 combines with J gene TRBJ1-1, with no clear D. This CDR3 comprises 15 residues. Germline loops: CDR1 SGHDT, CDR2 YYEEEE. The V end lost 6 bases, the J end lost 5 bases, and 20 bases lay between the germline ends. CDR3 sequence (DNA): TGTGCCAGCACCTACCTGGCCCCCGGGATAACTGAAGCTTTCTTT. As protein: CASTYLAPGITEAFF. The full variable domain, completed using reference TRBV5-6 and TRBJ1-1, is DAGVTQSPTHLIKTRGQQVTLRCSPKSGHDTVSWYQQALGQGPQFIFQYYEEEERQRGNFPDRFSGHQFPNYSSELNVNALLLGDSALYLCASTYLAPGITEAFFGQGTRLTVV.

This chain joins TRBV2 and TRBJ1-1; no clear D. With 4 bases removed from V and 0 bases from J, the gap between germline ends came to 12 bases. Germline-derived CDR1 and CDR2 are SNHLY and FYNNEI. The CDR3 covers 15 residues. The CDR3 bases are TGTGCCAGCAGTGTAGCTCCGGGGATGAACACTGAAGCTTTCTTT. Protein: CASSVAPGMNTEAFF. Using reference TRBV2 and TRBJ1-1 for the parts outside the CDR3, the full variable domain is EPEVTQTPSHQVTQMGQEVILRCVPISNHLYFYWYRQILGQKVEFLVSFYNNEISEKSEIFDDQFSVERPDGSNFTLKIRSTKLEDSAMYFCASSVAPGMNTEAFFGQGTRLTVV.

This clone turned up a few times. J is TRBJ2-1 and V is TRBV7-6; D is uncertain. V was trimmed by 1 base and J by 7 bases, leaving 11 bases between them. Germline loops: CDR1 SGHVS, CDR2 FNYEAQ. CDR3 size: 14 residues. The CDR3 is CASSLDSGKNEQFF. CDR3 in DNA: TGTGCCAGCAGCTTAGATTCCGGTAAGAATGAGCAGTTCTTC.

The CDR3 nucleotides read TGTGCCAGCAGCTGGACAGGGAAGAGTGAAAAACTGTTTTTT. Its protein is CASSWTGKSEKLFF. V gene TRBV6-1 combines with J gene TRBJ1-4, with 8 positions matching TRBD1. From germline, CDR1 is MNHNS and CDR2 SASEGT. This CDR3 is built from 14 residues. After removal of 6 bases from V and 7 bases from J, the junction contained 7 bases not matched to a gene.

V gene TRBV6-6 combines with J gene TRBJ2-7, with D possibly TRBD2 on 5 matching bases. In germline, CDR1 is MNHNY, CDR2 SVGAGI (reference sequence). CDR3 length: 15 amino acids. V shed 4 bases and J shed 1 base, with 14 bases lying between them. The CDR3 nucleotides read TGTGCCAGCAGTTCCGGACGGGAAAAATCCTACGAGCAGTACTTC. Its protein is CASSSGREKSYEQYF.

The chain carries TRBV9 and TRBJ2-1, with TRBD2 matching 9 bases. J lost 8 bases, V lost 0 bases, and 9 bases had no gene match. The length of the CDR3 is 16 residues. Looked up from germline, CDR1 is SGDLS and CDR2 is YYNGEE. The CDR3 loop reads CASSVAGLAGWDEQFF. The CDR3 DNA is TGTGCCAGCAGCGTAGCTGGGCTAGCGGGATGGGATGAGCAGTTCTTC.

The V and J genes are TRBV2 and TRBJ2-7, with 10 positions matching TRBD2. J was trimmed by 7 bases and V by 6 bases; bases with no gene match: 6. From germline, CDR1 is SNHLY and CDR2 FYNNEI. The CDR3 spans 13 residues. DNA of the CDR3: TGTGCCAGCAGGGTAGCGGGAGGACATGAGCAGTACTTC. It yields the protein CASRVAGGHEQYF.

V usage is TRBV30 and J usage is TRBJ1-6; D is undetermined. The CDR3 spans 16 residues. Germline CDR1 GTSNPN, CDR2 SVGIG (reference sequence). V lost 2 bases and J lost 0, with 11 bases in between. CDR3 sequence reads: CAWSRRWSSYNSPLHF. The CDR3 DNA is TGTGCCTGGAGTCGGCGCTGGAGCTCCTATAATTCACCCCTCCACTTT.

V gene TRBV6-6 combines with J gene TRBJ1-2; 8 positions agree with TRBD1. The CDR3 consists of 12 residues. V gave up 5 bases and J gave up 8 bases; unmatched junction bases: 4. Germline-derived CDR1 and CDR2 are MNHNY and SVGAGI (reference sequence). The CDR3 here is CASSPSGGGYTF. The CDR3 coding sequence is TGTGCCAGCAGTCCATCAGGGGGCGGCTACACCTTC.

V usage is TRBV5-4 and J usage is TRBJ2-1, with 8 bases aligning to TRBD1. V was clipped by 5 bases and J by 9 bases; unmatched bases: 13. Germline V gives CDR1 SGHNT, CDR2 YYREEE (reference sequence). This CDR3 comprises 15 residues. CDR3 region: CASRMDRAEGSEQFF. The CDR3 bases are TGTGCCAGCAGAATGGACAGGGCCGAAGGCAGTGAGCAGTTCTTC.

This clone showed up just a few times. The rearrangement uses TRBV29-1 and TRBJ2-2, with 8 bases aligning to TRBD2. V was clipped by 5 bases and J by 1 base; unmatched bases: 3. There are 14 residues in the CDR3. Germline V lookup: CDR1 SQVTM, CDR2 ANQGSEA. The CDR3 is CSVLAGQNTGELFF. DNA of the CDR3: TGCAGCGTTTTAGCGGGGCAGAACACCGGGGAGCTGTTTTTT.

The chain couples TRBV7-3 to TRBJ2-2; maybe TRBD1 (5 bases). The CDR3 is made up of 17 amino acids. The germline V and J ends were trimmed by 5 bases and 0 bases, with 16 bases remaining between them. CDR1 and CDR2 (germline): SGHTA, FQGTGA. The CDR3, as DNA: TGTGCCAGCAGCCCATCAGGGTGGGGCCCGAACACCGGGGAGCTGTTTTTT. This codes for CASSPSGWGPNTGELFF.

The chain is built from TRBV5-1 and TRBJ2-5; 12 bases line up with TRBD2. The CDR3 consists of 16 residues. Germline V gene sequence: CDR1 SGHRS, CDR2 YFSETQ. Trimming at V came to 4 bases and at J to 5 bases, leaving 9 bases not matched to a gene. DNA for the CDR3: TGCGCCAGCAGCCTCCGACTAGCGGGAGAGGTGGAGACCCAGTACTTC. Its translation is CASSLRLAGEVETQYF.